This T cell receptor beta chain was obtained from a study of blood T cell repertoires in COVID-19 (dated by TCRdb to 2019 to 2021). At the level of the whole study: The collaborator samples originated in the United States, Italy and Spain and spanned the acute and convalescent phases of COVID-19. The repertoires were made available in a free public database intended to serve as a resource for research on the immune response to SARS-CoV-2. Deeply sampled blood TCRbeta repertoires from subjects exposed to, actively infected with, or recovered from COVID-19 were included in the dataset. A de-identified subject ID, COVID-19 status, age in years and sex were almost always included in the sample metadata. The samples were drawn from two sources: the first 160 participants of the ongoing ImmuneRACE study, and 1,200 or so subjects contributed by 6 global collaborators. Where HLA class I and class II types were available, the types were taken from metadata supplied by the sample provider, not from assay-based typing. The prospective study material was composed of cDNA or gDNA derived from T cells, B-cell-depleted T cells, or PBMCs.

TCRbeta CDR3 regions were amplified from genomic DNA using the immunoSEQ Assay, a bias-controlled multiplex PCR. In the original analysis: The number of nucleated cells in each sample was estimated by amplification of reference gene primers within the assay. To quantify the absolute abundance of each unique TCRbeta CDR3 rearrangement, sequence reads were collapsed and filtered. For each sample, productive Simpson clonality was calculated as the square root of Simpson's diversity index over productive rearrangements. TCRdb carries this immuneACCESS record with in-frame sequences only. Its versions omit some clonotypes, under half of them owing to an unresolved V gene in the studies checked, with the rest unexplained. Clonal size and the V and J genes are those of that table, whereas D and trimming came from the DNA. The sample includes around 240,000 clones, with 90% observed a single time. Over 0.75% of the sample belongs to the ten largest clones.

This clone appeared a few times. Its specific antigen is unknown. Base qualities are missing; no much larger clone stands one base away. General conclusions and limits of the study: Clinical and demographic metadata were provided uncurated, with the amount varying by source and participant.

Spanning cysteine to phenylalanine, the CDR3 consists of 15 amino acids. Only CDR3 DNA is held: 45 bases, read in frame from base 1. Relative to germline, V is 3 bases shorter and J is 0 bases shorter, with 9 bases between their ends. As encoded in the germline V gene, CDR1 is KGHSH while CDR2 is LQKENI. Participants in the prospective study were enrolled through a virtual design, were aged roughly 18 to 100 years, and lived in approximately 25 United States geographic areas. To assign participants to cohorts, the prospective study relied on clinical history that participants themselves reported in a screening survey and a study questionnaire. Exposed participants were defined as having been in contact with someone with a PCR-confirmed or clinician-diagnosed COVID-19 case within 2 weeks of study entry. Mobile phlebotomists in the prospective study collected whole blood, serum and a nasopharyngeal or oropharyngeal swab from every participant. Prospective study participants could optionally give additional blood draws and questionnaires over an approximately two-month period. Blood samples from the prospective study were shipped frozen or at room temperature prior to DNA extraction.

The source material was PBMCs or T cells enriched from blood (not recorded which). In this chain, TRBV18 is recombined with TRBJ1-5; the D gene lacks a confident call. The receptor's source is a man in his forties or fifties who had been exposed to COVID-19. The nucleotides are TGTGCCAGCTCACCTCGTCACGGTAGCAATCAGCCCCAGCATTTT. Its amino acids are CASSPRHGSNQPQHF.